Below are 23 T cell receptor beta chains sequenced from a single sample in a study of cytomegalovirus exposure and HLA in healthy donors. Using immunoSEQ multiplex PCR, the repertoire was profiled, and TCRdb retains in-frame clones only, with some absent. The sample records about 160,000 clones, roughly 90% being singletons. Sequencing was carried out using PBMCs. Every receptor here comes from a young woman in good health and CMV-seronegative.

This chain connects TRBV7-3 to TRBJ2-2; D is ambiguous. The CDR3 is 14 amino acids. In germline, CDR1 is SGHTA, CDR2 FQGTGA. Deletions cut 1 base from V and 5 bases from J, with 8 bases between. CDR3 protein: CASSLMHGTGELFF. The CDR3 region has the DNA TGTGCCAGCAGCTTAATGCACGGGACCGGGGAGCTGTTTTTT.

The chain recombines TRBV19 with TRBJ1-2; 7 nucleotides match TRBD1. The CDR3 is 16 residues long. Germline V gives CDR1 LNHDA, CDR2 SQIVND (reference sequence). The J segment lost 0 bases and the V segment lost 2 bases, leaving 6 bases of the junction unmatched. The CDR3 region has the DNA TGTGCCAGTAGTATATCACCGGGACAGACTAACTATGGCTACACCTTC. This gives the protein CASSISPGQTNYGYTF.

This chain uses TRBV5-1 with TRBJ1-5; maybe TRBD1 (5 bases). This CDR3 spans 14 amino acids. The ends were cut back, 2 bases at V and 6 bases at J, with 12 bases in the middle. From germline, CDR1 is SGHRS and CDR2 YFSETQ. The CDR3 protein is CASSFSGGGQPQHF. CDR3 DNA: TGCGCCAGCAGCTTTTCTGGGGGGGGTCAGCCCCAGCATTTT.

The chain uses TRBV5-1 and TRBJ1-1, with a tentative D call TRBD1 (5 bases). The CDR3 length is 18 residues. V lost 4 bases and J lost 0, with 22 bases in between. The germline V gene encodes CDR1 SGHRS and CDR2 YFSETQ. The CDR3: CASSPSGGARWMNTEAFF. The CDR3 region has the DNA TGCGCCAGCAGCCCGAGTGGAGGGGCGCGGTGGATGAACACTGAAGCTTTCTTT.

The genes are TRBV19 and TRBJ2-1; 7 nucleotides match TRBD1. This CDR3 comprises 12 residues. With V trimmed by 6 bases and J by 6 bases, 2 bases remained unmatched. The germline V gene encodes CDR1 LNHDA and CDR2 SQIVND (reference sequence). Here the CDR3 reads CASSPGGNEQFF. CDR3 DNA sequence: TGTGCCAGTAGCCCAGGGGGCAATGAGCAGTTCTTC.

The V gene is TRBV28, the J gene TRBJ1-2, with D hard to call. Trimming cost V 3 bases and J 4 bases, with 9 bases left between them. Germline assignment: CDR1 MDHEN and CDR2 SYDVKM. The CDR3 is made up of 13 amino acids. In DNA form, the CDR3 reads TGTGCCAGCAGTTTGGGCACCTTCTATGGCTACACCTTC. It specifies CASSLGTFYGYTF.

The chain couples TRBV27 to TRBJ1-5, with D hard to call. CDR3 size: 15 residues. V was pared by 2 bases and J by 8 bases, with 16 bases between. The germline V gene has CDR1 MNHEY and CDR2 SMNVEV (reference sequence). This CDR3 is CASSLSPGPTEPQHF. For the CDR3, the DNA is TGTGCCAGCAGTTTAAGCCCAGGCCCCACGGAGCCCCAGCATTTT.

The genes are TRBV25-1 and TRBJ1-6; D unresolved. CDR3 length: 18 residues. Trimming stripped 0 bases from V and 0 bases from J, with 12 bases between. Germline CDR1 reads MGHDK; CDR2 reads SYGVNS. The CDR3 loop reads CASSEYEVRSSYNSPLHF. CDR3 DNA sequence: TGTGCCAGCAGTGAATACGAAGTCCGCAGCTCCTATAATTCACCCCTCCACTTT. Filled out from reference TRBV25-1 and TRBJ1-6, the complete variable domain reads EADIYQTPRYLVIGTGKKITLECSQTMGHDKMYWYQQDPGMELHLIHYSYGVNSTEKGDLSSESTVSRIRTEHFPLTLESARPSHTSQYLCASSEYEVRSSYNSPLHFGNGTRLTVT.

V and J are TRBV7-6 and TRBJ2-1; 7 bases align to TRBD2. This CDR3 has 14 residues. J gave up 9 bases and V 2 bases, and 7 bases lay outside the gene matches. Germline CDR1 reads SGHVS; CDR2 reads FNYEAQ. The CDR3 loop is CASSLQSGGGEQFF. The CDR3, as DNA: TGTGCCAGCAGCTTACAATCGGGGGGTGGTGAGCAGTTCTTC. Combining the CDR3 with reference TRBV7-6 and TRBJ2-1 gives the whole variable domain GAGVSQSPRYKVTKRGQDVALRCDPISGHVSLYWYRQALGQGPEFLTYFNYEAQQDKSGLPNDRFSAERPEGSISTLTIQRTEQRDSAMYRCASSLQSGGGEQFFGPGTRLTVL.

This clone was observed once. The V and J genes are TRBV6-1 and TRBJ2-7, with TRBD2 matching 8 bases. Germline assignment: CDR1 MNHNS and CDR2 SASEGT. The CDR3 sequence is 12 residues long. Trimming removed 9 bases from V and 4 bases from J; junction bases left unmatched: 5. This chain's CDR3 is CASVTSVYEQYF. The DNA of the CDR3 is TGTGCCAGTGTGACTAGCGTTTACGAGCAGTACTTC.

J is TRBJ2-7 and V is TRBV10-1; 7 bases map to TRBD1. J lost 10 bases, V lost 0 bases, and 9 bases had no gene match. Germline lookup yields CDR1 WNHNN and CDR2 SYGVQD (reference sequence). This CDR3 region has 14 residues. This CDR3 is CASSESRQGSRQYF. Here the CDR3 DNA reads TGCGCCAGCAGTGAGTCGAGACAGGGTAGTAGACAGTACTTC.

DNA of the CDR3: TGCAGCGTTGAAGGAGGGGGTAGGGTCAATGAGCAGTTCTTC. The encoded protein is CSVEGGGRVNEQFF. The V gene is TRBV29-1, the J gene TRBJ2-1, with D possibly TRBD1 on 6 matching bases. The V gene lost 1 base and the J gene lost 6 bases, with 13 bases spanning the gap. The CDR3 is 14 residues long. Germline CDR1 reads SQVTM; CDR2 reads ANQGSEA.

This clone was observed once. This rearrangement joins TRBV5-1 to TRBJ2-2; D unclear. The CDR3 is made up of 15 amino acids. CDR1 is SGHRS and CDR2 is YFSETQ in the germline V gene. V gave up 0 bases and J gave up 0 bases, with 6 bases separating them. CDR3 in amino acids: CASSLGAPNTGELFF. The CDR3 DNA follows: TGCGCCAGCAGCTTGGGGGCTCCGAACACCGGGGAGCTGTTTTTT.

The V call is TRBV7-9, the J call TRBJ1-5, with TRBD1 as a possible D gene (5 bases). Trimming stripped 5 bases from V and 5 bases from J, with 10 bases between. This CDR3 contains 13 residues. The germline gives CDR1 SEHNR, CDR2 FQNEAQ (reference sequence). The DNA for the CDR3 is TGTGCCAGCAGCCCAGGGTCCCATCAGCCCCAGCATTTT. Amino acids: CASSPGSHQPQHF.

The chain couples TRBV5-1 to TRBJ1-1, with a possible D match to TRBD1 (5 bases). The V gene's germline CDR1 is SGHRS and CDR2 YFSETQ. CDR3 length equals 15 residues. The V end was cut by 2 bases, the J end by 3 bases, with 14 bases between. CDR3 sequence (DNA): TGCGCCAGCAGCTTCGACAGCCCCTCTCACACTGAAGCTTTCTTT. Protein product: CASSFDSPSHTEAFF.

This clone has only one observation. In DNA form, the CDR3 reads TGCGCCAGCTCGGGGTCTTGGGGGGGCGATTATGGCTACACCTTC. Protein product: CASSGSWGGDYGYTF. The chain combines TRBV5-1 with TRBJ1-2; possibly TRBD1 for D (6 bases). V was trimmed by 7 bases and J by 5 bases, leaving 21 bases between them. Germline CDR1 is SGHRS and CDR2 is YFSETQ. The CDR3 has 15 residues.

The chain employs TRBV4-3 and TRBJ2-7; TRBD1 agrees at 8 bases. The CDR3 extends over 15 amino acids. Germline V lookup: CDR1 LGHNA, CDR2 YSLEER. Losses at the gene ends were 0 bases for V and 5 bases for J; bases not matched to a gene: 6. The CDR3 here is CASSQDAGTGDEQYF. The CDR3 region has the DNA TGCGCCAGCAGCCAAGACGCCGGGACAGGTGACGAGCAGTACTTC.

The V call is TRBV28, the J call TRBJ2-3, with TRBD2 as a possible D gene (7 bases). CDR1 and CDR2 (germline): MDHEN, SYDVKM. The V gene lost 5 bases and the J gene lost 5 bases, with 17 bases spanning the gap. The CDR3 has 15 residues. The CDR3 DNA reads as TGTGCCAGCAGTGAATCGGGGGGCCGGGGAGATACGCAGTATTTT. It codes for CASSESGGRGDTQYF.

The table lists this clone with a few counts. V is TRBV19 and J is TRBJ2-1, with TRBD1 as a possible D gene (6 bases). Trimming pared 2 bases from V and 10 bases from J, leaving 15 bases between. The CDR3 runs 14 residues. The V gene's germline CDR1 is LNHDA and CDR2 SQIVND (reference sequence). Here the CDR3 DNA reads TGTGCCAGTAGTATAAAACCACAGGGTCGGGAGCAGTTCTTC. It specifies CASSIKPQGREQFF.

CDR3 coding DNA: TGTGCCAGCAGTTTCGTGGGGGTCGGGACAAATGAGCAGTTCTTC. Its protein product is CASSFVGVGTNEQFF. The chain combines TRBV27 with TRBJ2-1, with a weak D call TRBD1 (6 bases). This CDR3 has 15 residues. The germline V and J ends were trimmed by 3 bases and 7 bases, with 16 bases remaining between them. The V gene's germline CDR1 is MNHEY and CDR2 SMNVEV (reference sequence).

In this sample, this clone turned up once. The genes are TRBV2 and TRBJ2-7; D ambiguous. V shed 1 base and J shed 2 bases, with 9 bases lying between them. This CDR3 has 14 residues. Germline lookup yields CDR1 SNHLY and CDR2 FYNNEI. In DNA, the CDR3 is TGTGCCAGCAGTGAAGGGCAGGTTACCTACGAGCAGTACTTC. Protein: CASSEGQVTYEQYF.

This rearrangement joins TRBV7-9 to TRBJ2-3; possibly TRBD1 for D (6 bases). The length of the CDR3 is 14 residues. The germline gives CDR1 SEHNR, CDR2 FQNEAQ (reference sequence). Trimming removed 8 bases from V and 2 bases from J, with 14 bases in between. The CDR3 coding sequence is TGTGCCAGCTCCGATACAGGGACCACAGATACGCAGTATTTT. Translating gives CASSDTGTTDTQYF.

This clone appeared a single time. The rearrangement links TRBV7-2 to TRBJ1-3; D may be TRBD1 (6 bases). The CDR3 consists of 13 residues. Deletions cut 9 bases from V and 4 bases from J, with 13 bases between. Per the germline V gene, CDR1 is SGHTA and CDR2 is FQGNSA. The CDR3 DNA sequence: TGTGCCAGTTCAGGGGACCAGGGAAACACCATATATTTT. It is translated as CASSGDQGNTIYF.